The 20 T cell receptor beta chains below come from one sample, sequenced in a study of T cell changes during pregnancy in multiple sclerosis. The method was immunoSEQ multiplex PCR; TCRdb's version includes in-frame clones alone and lacks a portion of them. The repertoire has 30,000 or so clones, around 88% of them found once; the top ten carry roughly 0.72%. The sequences come from CD4+ T cells from peripheral blood mononuclear cells, collected in the first trimester of pregnancy. Source of these receptors: a female donor in good health, enrolled as a control in a pregnancy study.

The J gene is TRBJ2-1, the V gene TRBV19; 7 positions match TRBD2. This CDR3 is built from 16 residues. CDR1 and CDR2 (germline): LNHDA, SQIVND (reference sequence). Germline trimming cut 4 bases from V and 14 bases from J; bases unmatched to any gene: 20. CDR3 sequence (DNA): TGTGCCAGTAGTACCCCTAACGGGGGGATCCCTCTTGTGGAGTTCTTC. Its protein product is CASSTPNGGIPLVEFF.

This chain connects TRBV7-9 to TRBJ2-2, with TRBD1 identical over 9 bases. CDR3 length: 16 amino acids. V gave up 5 bases and J gave up 1 base; unmatched junction bases: 5. From germline, CDR1 is SEHNR and CDR2 FQNEAQ (reference sequence). For the CDR3, the DNA is TGTGCCAGCAGCACCGGGACAGGGTGGAACACCGGGGAGCTGTTTTTT. Protein product: CASSTGTGWNTGELFF.

The chain employs TRBV7-2 and TRBJ2-6, with a possible D match to TRBD1 (5 bases). The V gene lost 3 bases and the J gene lost 0 bases, with 9 bases spanning the gap. The germline V gene has CDR1 SGHTA and CDR2 FQGNSA. The CDR3 consists of 16 residues. CDR3 nucleotide sequence: TGTGCCAGCAGCTTCGCTGGGGCCTCTGGGGCCAACGTCCTGACTTTC. Translated: CASSFAGASGANVLTF.

V usage is TRBV4-3 and J usage is TRBJ2-3; D gene uncertain. The CDR3 sequence is 14 residues long. Germline CDR1 reads LGHNA; CDR2 reads YSLEER. V lost 4 bases to trimming and J lost 6 bases, with 14 bases between them. CDR3 in amino acids: CASSLTPGADTQYF. In DNA, the CDR3 is TGCGCCAGCAGCCTCACACCGGGTGCGGATACGCAGTATTTT.

The chain is built from TRBV6-5 and TRBJ1-1, with D unclear. Trimming pared 2 bases from V and 0 bases from J, leaving 4 bases between. There are 13 residues in the CDR3. Germline CDR1 MNHEY, CDR2 SVGAGI. The CDR3 DNA is TGTGCCAGCAGTTACGAGATGAACACTGAAGCTTTCTTT. Protein sequence: CASSYEMNTEAFF.

Only a few counts were recorded for this clone. The chain has TRBV7-8 and TRBJ1-3; D remains ambiguous. The CDR3 loop spans 16 amino acids. Germline CDR1 is SGHVS and CDR2 is FQNEAQ. Trimming shortened V by 0 bases and J by 1 base, and 10 bases separated the two germline ends. The CDR3, as DNA: TGTGCCAGCAGCTTAGCGAGAACAGCATCTGGAAACACCATATATTTT. This gives the protein CASSLARTASGNTIYF.

This clone was observed a single time. This chain connects TRBV6-6 to TRBJ1-1, with 7 bases that match TRBD1. Germline assignment: CDR1 MNHNY and CDR2 SVGAGI (reference sequence). Trimming removed 3 bases from V and 2 bases from J; junction bases left unmatched: 9. This CDR3 comprises 16 residues. The CDR3 region is CASSYTGTALNTEAFF. DNA of the CDR3: TGTGCCAGCAGTTATACCGGGACAGCCTTAAACACTGAAGCTTTCTTT.

The chain recombines TRBV18 with TRBJ2-1; D remains unclear. The CDR3 totals 14 residues. Trimming pared 3 bases from V and 5 bases from J, leaving 11 bases between. Germline CDR1 reads KGHSH; CDR2 reads LQKENI. The CDR3 sequence: CASSPEQVHNEQFF. The CDR3 DNA follows: TGTGCCAGCTCACCTGAGCAGGTACACAATGAGCAGTTCTTC.

DNA for the CDR3: TGTGCCAGCAGCCAAGTCTTCGCAGGGGACACCGGGGAGCTGTTTTTT. It is translated as CASSQVFAGDTGELFF. This chain uses TRBV4-2 with TRBJ2-2; weak D call: TRBD1 (6 bases). The CDR3 sequence is 16 residues long. The ends were cut back, 1 base at V and 3 bases at J, with 12 bases in the middle. Germline V gene sequence: CDR1 LGHNA, CDR2 YNFKEQ.

The chain couples TRBV2 to TRBJ1-4; 8 nucleotides align to TRBD1. The CDR3 contains 15 residues. Trimming took 6 bases from V and 10 from J; bases not matched to a gene: 13. Germline CDR1 and CDR2: SNHLY and FYNNEI. DNA for the CDR3: TGTGCCAGCAGGGCCTCACAGGGGGGTTCCGGAAAACTGTTTTTT. It codes for CASRASQGGSGKLFF.

The chain links TRBV19 to TRBJ2-3, with D possibly matching TRBD2 (6 bases). From germline, CDR1 is LNHDA and CDR2 SQIVND (reference sequence). The CDR3 is 14 amino acids. Trimming took 3 bases from V and 4 from J, leaving 11 bases between them. Here the CDR3 reads CASSIFREADTQYF. The CDR3 DNA reads as TGTGCCAGTAGTATCTTCAGGGAGGCAGATACGCAGTATTTT.

The chain is built from TRBV11-3 and TRBJ2-1, with TRBD1 matching over 9 bases. This CDR3 has 17 residues. CDR1 is SGHNT, CDR2 YENEEA, per germline. Germline trimming cut 1 base from V and 5 bases from J; bases unmatched to any gene: 9. The CDR3 protein is CASSLGRQGVSDNEQFF. Here the CDR3 DNA reads TGTGCCAGCAGCTTAGGGAGACAGGGGGTTAGCGACAATGAGCAGTTCTTC.

The rearrangement links TRBV19 to TRBJ1-2; 8 positions agree with TRBD1. This CDR3 has 13 amino acids. Germline loops: CDR1 LNHDA, CDR2 SQIVND (reference sequence). V shed 3 bases and J 7 bases; nucleotides not matched to a gene: 4. In DNA form, the CDR3 reads TGTGCCAGTAGTATTGACAGGGGTGGTGGCTACACCTTC. It codes for CASSIDRGGGYTF.

This clone was observed a handful of times. The chain couples TRBV5-1 to TRBJ2-7; 8 bases fit TRBD2. V lost 0 bases to trimming and J lost 5 bases; unmatched junction nucleotides: 7. The CDR3 is 15 amino acids. CDR1 and CDR2 (germline): SGHRS, YFSETQ. The CDR3 spells CASSLGGGGYDEQYF. The CDR3, as DNA: TGCGCCAGCAGCTTGGGGGGCGGGGGGTACGACGAGCAGTACTTC.

The CDR3 DNA reads as TGTGCCAGCTCTGCCGGGACAGAGTATGGCTACACCTTC. Amino acid sequence: CASSAGTEYGYTF. The chain carries TRBV18 and TRBJ1-2; 7 bases fit TRBD1. V was clipped by 6 bases and J by 5 bases; unmatched bases: 6. The CDR3 spans 13 residues. Germline assignment: CDR1 KGHSH and CDR2 LQKENI.

The chain links TRBV5-4 to TRBJ2-1; 8 bases match TRBD2. This CDR3 comprises 17 residues. Germline V gene lookup returns CDR1 SGHNT and CDR2 YYREEE (reference sequence). Germline trimming cut 3 bases from V and 7 bases from J; bases unmatched to any gene: 15. CDR3 DNA: TGTGCCAGCAGCTGGATCCTCAGCGGGGGCCGAGAGAATGAGCAGTTCTTC. Translated, it gives CASSWILSGGRENEQFF.

J is TRBJ2-3 and V is TRBV11-3; 7 bases align to TRBD2. Germline CDR1 and CDR2: SGHNT and YENEEA. This CDR3 region has 15 residues. V lost 0 bases, J lost 3 bases, and 3 bases stayed unmatched. The CDR3 loop is CASSLDGGVTDTQYF. The CDR3 DNA sequence: TGTGCCAGCAGCTTAGATGGGGGGGTGACAGATACGCAGTATTTT.

CDR3 amino acids: CASSRGTGTGELFF. CDR3 DNA sequence: TGCGCCAGCAGCCGCGGGACAGGGACCGGGGAGCTGTTTTTT. The V and J genes are TRBV5-1 and TRBJ2-2; 9 nucleotides match TRBD1. Germline V CDR1 and CDR2: SGHRS, YFSETQ. J gave up 5 bases and V 4 bases, and 3 bases lay outside the gene matches. CDR3 length equals 14 residues.

The genes are TRBV11-2 and TRBJ2-5, with D maybe TRBD1 (5 bases). Germline V lookup: CDR1 SGHAT, CDR2 FQNNGV. The CDR3 runs 13 residues. Trimming pared 4 bases from V and 3 bases from J, leaving 9 bases between. The CDR3 bases are TGTGCCAGCAGCTGGGGCCGAAAAGAGACCCAGTACTTC. Its translation: CASSWGRKETQYF.

The rearrangement uses TRBV7-9 and TRBJ2-5; TRBD2 agrees at 13 bases. J was trimmed by 2 bases and V by 5 bases; bases with no gene match: 11. Germline V lookup: CDR1 SEHNR, CDR2 FQNEAQ (reference sequence). The CDR3 length is 18 residues. In DNA, the CDR3 is TGTGCCAGCAGCCTTGGACTAGCGGGGGTTGTGACTCAAGAGACCCAGTACTTC. It yields the protein CASSLGLAGVVTQETQYF.